The 17 T cell receptor beta chains below come from one sample, sequenced in a study of T cell responses to AZD1222 COVID-19 vaccine. Only in-frame clones appear in the TCRdb table, and some are missing; sequencing was by immunoSEQ multiplex PCR. This sample has more than 250,000 clones, with 85% to 95% found just once. Sequences were derived from peripheral blood, sampled on day 0 of AZD1222 vaccination. These receptors were taken from an adult in good health.

This sequence joins TRBV6-1 and TRBJ1-5; unclear D gene. CDR3 length: 15 residues. CDR1 and CDR2 from the germline V gene are MNHNS and SASEGT. Trimming removed 0 bases from V and 7 bases from J, with 13 bases in between. CDR3 amino acids: CASSEAWFGRQPQHF. The CDR3 nucleotides read TGTGCCAGCAGTGAAGCTTGGTTTGGAAGACAGCCCCAGCATTTT.

The CDR3 is CASSRPNTEAFF. In DNA, the CDR3 is TGTGCCAGCAGCCGACCGAACACTGAAGCTTTCTTT. The chain is built from TRBV28 and TRBJ1-1; D not resolved. The germline gives CDR1 MDHEN, CDR2 SYDVKM. This CDR3 comprises 12 residues. The ends were cut back, 6 bases at V and 1 base at J, with 6 bases in the middle. Supplemented by reference TRBV28 and TRBJ1-1, the full variable domain reads DVKVTQSSRYLVKRTGEKVFLECVQDMDHENMFWYRQDPGLGLRLIYFSYDVKMKEKGDIPEGYSVSREKKERFSLILESASTNQTSMYLCASSRPNTEAFFGQGTRLTVV.

The V gene is TRBV3-1 (or the pseudogene TRBV3-2), the J gene TRBJ1-1; D possibly corresponds to TRBD1 (6 bases). The germline gives CDR1 LGHDT, CDR2 YNNKEL (reference sequence). The length of the CDR3 is 13 residues. Between the trimmed V and J ends, which lost 7 bases and 5 bases, there was a span of 14 bases. CDR3 nucleotides: TGTGCCAGCAAATCAGGGGTAGGGACTGAAGCTTTCTTT. It specifies CASKSGVGTEAFF.

As for this clone: Within the sample, other DNA sequences also encode this same CDR3. The V and J genes are TRBV18 and TRBJ1-5, with D possibly TRBD1 on 5 matching bases. The CDR3 is made up of 14 amino acids. Germline V CDR1 and CDR2: KGHSH, LQKENI. V shed 3 bases and J shed 2 bases, with 8 bases lying between them. The CDR3 reads CASSPRGGNQPQHF. The CDR3 DNA reads as TGTGCCAGCTCACCCCGGGGGGGCAATCAGCCCCAGCATTTT.

This chain links TRBV7-3 with TRBJ1-3, with D hard to call. Germline CDR1 reads SGHTA; CDR2 reads FQGTGA. CDR3 length: 13 residues. V lost 5 bases, J lost 0 bases, and 5 bases lay in between. CDR3 in DNA: TGTGCCAGCAGCCCCAACTCTGGAAACACCATATATTTT. Its protein is CASSPNSGNTIYF.

The chain employs TRBV27 and TRBJ2-3; D not certain. V lost 4 bases and J lost 2, with 4 bases in between. Germline lookup yields CDR1 MNHEY and CDR2 SMNVEV (reference sequence). The CDR3 spans 12 residues. The CDR3 reads CASSYSTDTQYF. The CDR3, as DNA: TGTGCCAGCAGTTATTCCACAGATACGCAGTATTTT.

The rearrangement joins TRBV7-3 to TRBJ2-7; D is ambiguous. The CDR3 loop spans 15 amino acids. The germline gives CDR1 SGHTA, CDR2 FQGTGA. The germline V and J ends were trimmed by 1 base and 3 bases, with 13 bases remaining between them. The CDR3 DNA reads as TGTGCCAGCAGCTTAAAGTTGCGGTATAGCTACGAGCAGTACTTC. Its translation: CASSLKLRYSYEQYF.

The chain combines TRBV5-1 with TRBJ1-3, with 7 bases lining up with TRBD1. The V gene's germline CDR1 is SGHRS and CDR2 YFSETQ. The CDR3 spans 17 residues. V gave up 0 bases and J gave up 2 bases; unmatched junction bases: 8. The CDR3 reads CASSLEYMGTAGNTIYF. DNA for the CDR3: TGCGCCAGCAGCTTGGAATATATGGGGACAGCTGGAAACACCATATATTTT.

The CDR3 loop is CASSKSRSSYNEQFF. The DNA of the CDR3 is TGTGCCAGCAGCAAGAGCCGCAGCTCCTACAATGAGCAGTTCTTC. The chain combines TRBV7-2 with TRBJ2-1; D remains ambiguous. The CDR3 totals 15 residues. V was clipped by 5 bases and J by 0 bases, with 11 bases between them. The germline V gene has CDR1 SGHTA and CDR2 FQGNSA.

Concerning this clone itself: The same CDR3 also results from other DNA sequences found in this sample. The chain links TRBV19 to TRBJ2-6; 7 nucleotides align to TRBD1. This CDR3 contains 14 residues. The junction had 1 base not matched to a gene; V was cut back by 6 bases and J by 2 bases. Germline V gives CDR1 LNHDA, CDR2 SQIVND (reference sequence). The CDR3 loop is CASSTGAGANVLTF. In DNA, the CDR3 is TGTGCCAGTAGCACAGGGGCTGGGGCCAACGTCCTGACTTTC.

The chain joins TRBV27 to TRBJ2-7, with 8 bases identical to TRBD2. The CDR3 contains 14 residues. V dropped 6 bases and J dropped 5; count of bases not matched to a gene: 9. CDR1 is MNHEY and CDR2 is SMNVEV in the germline V gene (reference sequence). DNA of the CDR3: TGTGCCAGCAGATGGTCAGCGGGGGTGGACGAGCAGTACTTC. Protein product: CASRWSAGVDEQYF.

This chain joins TRBV12-3 or TRBV12-4 and TRBJ1-3; D is undetermined. The CDR3 has 10 residues. Trimming cost V 6 bases and J 6 bases, with 3 bases left between them. CDR3 nucleotide sequence: TGTGCCAGCAGCCAAAACACCATATATTTT. It specifies CASSQNTIYF.

The chain uses TRBV15 and TRBJ2-7, with D possibly TRBD2 on 6 matching bases. Trimming left V 3 bases short and J 1 base short, with 10 bases between. This CDR3 comprises 14 residues. CDR1 and CDR2 from the germline V gene are LNHNV and YYDKDF (reference sequence). The CDR3 DNA reads TGTGCCACCAGCAGGCGGGACCTATCCTACGAGCAGTACTTC. Translating gives CATSRRDLSYEQYF.

J is TRBJ2-1 and V is TRBV11-2; D remains ambiguous. The CDR3 has 14 residues. The ends were cut back, 4 bases at V and 5 bases at J, with 12 bases in the middle. From germline, CDR1 is SGHAT and CDR2 FQNNGV. The CDR3 loop is CASSSRLVNNEQFF. The CDR3, as DNA: TGTGCCAGCAGCTCCAGGTTAGTAAACAATGAGCAGTTCTTC.

J is TRBJ1-1 and V is TRBV11-2, with TRBD1 as a possible D gene (5 bases). Trimming took 0 bases from V and 5 from J, leaving 13 bases between them. The CDR3 totals 15 residues. Per germline, CDR1 SGHAT and CDR2 FQNNGV. The CDR3 loop reads CASSLDTQGRTEAFF. The DNA for the CDR3 is TGTGCCAGCAGCTTAGATACTCAGGGAAGAACTGAAGCTTTCTTT.

The chain recombines TRBV28 with TRBJ1-6; a possible D gene is TRBD1 (5 bases). Germline loops: CDR1 MDHEN, CDR2 SYDVKM. The ends were cut back, 5 bases at V and 8 bases at J, with 13 bases in the middle. The CDR3 totals 14 residues. CDR3 DNA sequence: TGTGCCAGCAGTCGGGGCAGCCGGGATTCACCCCTCCACTTT. Translated: CASSRGSRDSPLHF. Looking up the rest from reference TRBV28 and TRBJ1-6 gives the full variable domain: DVKVTQSSRYLVKRTGEKVFLECVQDMDHENMFWYRQDPGLGLRLIYFSYDVKMKEKGDIPEGYSVSREKKERFSLILESASTNQTSMYLCASSRGSRDSPLHFGNGTRLTVT.

This chain uses TRBV10-3 with TRBJ1-5, with no clear D. Looked up from germline, CDR1 is ENHRY and CDR2 is SYGVKD. V lost 3 bases and J 0 bases, leaving 15 bases between the germline ends. This CDR3 spans 17 amino acids. The CDR3 nucleotides are TGTGCCATCAGTGACCCCCAGGTTTCCTATAGCAATCAGCCCCAGCATTTT. Amino acids: CAISDPQVSYSNQPQHF.